Following are 24 T cell receptor beta chains from one sample sequenced in a study of patients and donors after allogeneic stem cell transplantation. TCRdb passed the RT-PCR reads through MiXCR, listing each CDR3 protein once. The sample has roughly 2,000 distinct CDR3 sequences, more than 13% seen once. The sequenced sample consisted of blood, either unsorted or a sorted T cell fraction (not recorded which). These receptors all stem from a human donor who was either an allogeneic HSCT recipient or a stem cell or donor lymphocyte infusion donor (not recorded which). It is not recorded whose cells these are; they may come from a transplant donor.

The rearrangement links TRBV7-2 to TRBJ2-3, with TRBD1 matching over 7 bases. The ends lost 5 bases at V and 5 bases at J; junction bases unmatched: 7. CDR3 length: 14 residues. Germline CDR1 reads SGHTA; CDR2 reads FQGNSA. The CDR3 reads CASSPQQGKDTQYF. CDR3 DNA sequence: TGTGCCAGCAGCCCGCAACAGGGGAAAGATACGCAGTATTTT.

By sample fraction, this clonotype is medium-sized. The V and J genes are TRBV2 and TRBJ2-3; 7 nucleotides agree with TRBD2. The V segment lost 1 base and the J segment 5 bases; nucleotides outside the gene matches: 3. Germline values: CDR1 SNHLY, CDR2 FYNNEI. CDR3 size: 14 residues. The chain's CDR3 is CASSEGPGGDTQYF. Written as DNA, the CDR3 is TGTGCCAGCAGTGAAGGGCCGGGGGGAGATACGCAGTATTTT.

This clonotype is judged medium-sized (0.01 to 0.1%). The chain combines TRBV7-2 with TRBJ2-3, with 8 bases identical to TRBD1. The germline V gene encodes CDR1 SGHTA and CDR2 FQGNSA. V lost 3 bases, J lost 6 bases, and 8 bases stayed unmatched. CDR3 length: 15 residues. CDR3 in amino acids: CASSFRGQGPDTQYF. DNA of the CDR3: TGTGCCAGCAGCTTTAGAGGACAGGGTCCCGATACGCAGTATTTT.

This clonotype was counted only a few times. The V gene is TRBV10-3, the J gene TRBJ2-1, with D possibly TRBD1 on 5 matching bases. Trimming cost V 2 bases and J 9 bases, with 14 bases left between them. Germline values: CDR1 ENHRY, CDR2 SYGVKD. This CDR3 is 14 amino acids long. The CDR3 spells CAISEPRATGEQFF. CDR3 bases: TGTGCCATCAGTGAGCCCAGGGCCACGGGTGAGCAGTTCTTC.

In its sample, this clonotype was seen a few times. The chain uses TRBV30 and TRBJ2-3, with D perhaps matching TRBD2 (6 bases). The germline V gene has CDR1 GTSNPN and CDR2 SVGIG (reference sequence). The CDR3 loop spans 12 amino acids. V lost 7 bases, J lost 2 bases, and 10 bases lay in between. The CDR3 sequence: CAYRGNTDTQYF. DNA for the CDR3: TGTGCCTACCGGGGGAACACAGATACGCAGTATTTT.

There are a few counts of this clonotype. The V and J genes are TRBV20-1 and TRBJ2-4; D is possibly TRBD1 (6 bases). The V end lost 1 base, the J end lost 6 bases, and 13 bases lay between the germline ends. This CDR3 is built from 14 residues. Germline-derived CDR1 and CDR2 are DFQATT and SNEGSKA (reference sequence). The CDR3 DNA is TGCAGTGCTAGAGTATCGCCAGGGGCAAACATTCAGTACTTC. Encoded protein: CSARVSPGANIQYF.

This clonotype is medium-sized. The chain couples TRBV20-1 to TRBJ1-1; a weak D match, TRBD1 (5 bases). Trimming left V 5 bases short and J 6 bases short, with 19 bases between. The CDR3 covers 14 residues. CDR1 and CDR2 (germline): DFQATT, SNEGSKA (reference sequence). The chain's CDR3 is CSAPPGLGKAEAFF. The CDR3 DNA follows: TGCAGTGCTCCCCCGGGGCTGGGAAAGGCTGAAGCTTTCTTT.

This clonotype was counted a few times. The V and J genes are TRBV4-1 and TRBJ1-2; D uncertain. This CDR3 is built from 15 residues. The V gene's germline CDR1 is MGHRA and CDR2 YSYEKL. Trimming stripped 0 bases from V and 2 bases from J, with 10 bases between. The CDR3 coding sequence is TGCGCCAGCAGCCAAGATTTGGAGTTAAACTATGGCTACACCTTC. Protein: CASSQDLELNYGYTF.

This clonotype came up a few times. The chain employs TRBV7-9 and TRBJ1-1, with D uncertain. Germline values: CDR1 SEHNR, CDR2 FQNEAQ (reference sequence). This CDR3 is 13 amino acids long. The V end lost 5 bases, the J end lost 7 bases, and 14 bases lay between the germline ends. CDR3 bases: TGTGCCAGCAGCCCACTGACGATAGATGAAGCTTTCTTT. Its translation is CASSPLTIDEAFF.

J is TRBJ1-3 and V is TRBV6-2 or TRBV6-3; possible D gene TRBD1, 5 bases. CDR1 and CDR2 (germline): MNHEY, SVGEGT. Trimming took 6 bases from V and 4 from J, leaving 13 bases between them. This CDR3 is 14 amino acids long. DNA for the CDR3: TGTGCCAGCAGGGATAGTGGGGCGGGAAACACCATATATTTT. Translated: CASRDSGAGNTIYF.

By sample fraction, this clonotype is medium-sized. The V call is TRBV6-1, the J call TRBJ2-7, with 9 bases aligning to TRBD2. Unmatched junction bases numbered 14, after V lost 6 bases and J lost 2 bases. CDR3 size: 17 residues. Germline CDR1 reads MNHNS; CDR2 reads SASEGT. The CDR3 DNA reads as TGTGCCAGCAGCTCTCACTCTAGCGGGGAGACCCCCTACGAGCAGTACGTC. Translating it yields CASSSHSSGETPYEQYV.

This clonotype is judged medium-sized (0.01 to 0.1%). This sequence joins TRBV12-3 or TRBV12-4 and TRBJ1-2; D might be TRBD1 (6 bases). The CDR3 consists of 13 residues. Trimming stripped 5 bases from V and 8 bases from J, with 15 bases between. In nucleotides, the CDR3 is TGTGCCAGCAGTCCCCGGGGGCTCGAAGGCTACACCTTC. It is translated as CASSPRGLEGYTF.

V gene TRBV6-5 combines with J gene TRBJ2-1; D gene unclear. Germline CDR1 MNHEY, CDR2 SVGAGI. The CDR3 has 12 residues. Trimming removed 2 bases from V and 5 bases from J, with 4 bases in between. The chain's CDR3 is CASSYNHNEQFF. The CDR3 DNA reads as TGTGCCAGCAGTTACAACCACAATGAGCAGTTCTTC.

This clonotype was observed a few times. J is TRBJ1-2 and V is TRBV5-6; TRBD1 is a possible D gene (6 bases). CDR1 and CDR2 (germline): SGHDT, YYEEEE. The CDR3 contains 12 residues. The germline V and J ends were trimmed by 4 bases and 3 bases, with 7 bases remaining between them. The DNA of the CDR3 is TGTGCCAGCAGCAGACAGGACTATGGCTACACCTTC. Translating it yields CASSRQDYGYTF.

By frequency in the sample, this clonotype is large (0.1 to 1%). The chain is built from TRBV7-9 and TRBJ1-2; D uncertain. Deletions cut 1 base from V and 4 bases from J, with 7 bases between. The CDR3 consists of 13 residues. Germline CDR1 is SEHNR and CDR2 is FQNEAQ (reference sequence). DNA of the CDR3: TGTGCCAGCAGCTTAGGACGCAGCTATGGCTACACCTTC. It specifies CASSLGRSYGYTF.

The rearrangement links TRBV7-6 to TRBJ2-3, with TRBD2 as a possible D gene (5 bases). CDR3 length: 16 residues. Trimming removed 5 bases from V and 0 bases from J, with 15 bases in between. The germline CDR1 and CDR2 sequences are SGHVS and FNYEAQ. CDR3 nucleotide sequence: TGTGCCAGCAGCGAATTGGACTTGATTAGCACAGATACGCAGTATTTT. This codes for CASSELDLISTDTQYF.

The chain couples TRBV29-1 to TRBJ2-7; D is undetermined. Trimming shortened V by 4 bases and J by 1 base, and 5 bases separated the two germline ends. The CDR3 totals 11 residues. Germline V gene data show CDR1 as SQVTM and CDR2 as ANQGSEA. The CDR3 here is CSVGDSYEQYV. In DNA form, the CDR3 reads TGCAGCGTTGGGGATTCCTACGAGCAGTACGTC.

By its share, this clonotype is medium-sized. This CDR3 is CASSLHGSKETQYF. The CDR3 DNA is TGTGCCAGCAGCTTACACGGAAGTAAAGAGACCCAGTACTTC. The chain recombines TRBV7-2 with TRBJ2-5; D gene uncertain. With 2 bases removed from V and 3 bases from J, the gap between germline ends came to 10 bases. The germline CDR1 and CDR2 sequences are SGHTA and FQGNSA. The CDR3 sequence is 14 residues long.

This clonotype was recorded a few times. This chain uses TRBV6-2 or TRBV6-3 with TRBJ2-5; 8 nucleotides match TRBD2. This CDR3 contains 15 residues. Per the germline V gene, CDR1 is MNHEY and CDR2 is SVGEGT. The ends lost 6 bases at V and 1 base at J; junction bases unmatched: 7. CDR3 sequence (DNA): TGTGCCAGCAGCCCCGGACTAGCACCCCAAGAGACCCAGTACTTC. Its protein is CASSPGLAPQETQYF.

The chain uses TRBV28 and TRBJ2-3, with D possibly TRBD2 on 7 matching bases. V gave up 4 bases and J gave up 3 bases, with 17 bases separating them. This CDR3 comprises 16 residues. In germline, CDR1 is MDHEN, CDR2 SYDVKM. CDR3 amino acids: CASSSPRGGATDTQYF. CDR3 bases: TGTGCCAGCAGTTCCCCCCGAGGGGGGGCAACAGATACGCAGTATTTT.

The V and J genes are TRBV7-9 and TRBJ2-5, with TRBD2 as a possible D gene (6 bases). Germline V gene sequence: CDR1 SEHNR, CDR2 FQNEAQ (reference sequence). The CDR3 spans 14 residues. Trimming stripped 4 bases from V and 5 bases from J, with 14 bases between. The CDR3 DNA reads as TGTGCCAGCAGCTCCGTCGGGGGTACGGAGACCCAGTACTTC. It is translated as CASSSVGGTETQYF.

This clonotype is labeled as large. The chain combines TRBV7-8 with TRBJ2-3; 7 bases line up with TRBD1. V was clipped by 3 bases and J by 4 bases; unmatched bases: 1. This CDR3 is 13 amino acids long. Germline V CDR1 and CDR2: SGHVS, FQNEAQ. This CDR3 reads CASSFDRADTQYF. CDR3 nucleotides: TGTGCCAGCAGCTTTGACAGGGCAGATACGCAGTATTTT.

The rearrangement links TRBV4-1 to TRBJ1-2, with 9 bases that match TRBD1. The germline V gene has CDR1 MGHRA and CDR2 YSYEKL. Losses at the gene ends were 4 bases for V and 9 bases for J; bases not matched to a gene: 12. This CDR3 contains 15 residues. The CDR3 loop is CASSRMGGQGSSYTF. DNA for the CDR3: TGCGCCAGCAGCCGGATGGGCGGACAGGGGAGTAGCTACACCTTC.

The V gene is TRBV30, the J gene TRBJ1-5; 7 nucleotides agree with TRBD1. The ends lost 0 bases at V and 6 bases at J; junction bases unmatched: 11. The germline CDR1 and CDR2 sequences are GTSNPN and SVGIG (reference sequence). The CDR3 loop spans 16 amino acids. The DNA for the CDR3 is TGTGCCTGGAGTGTAAAGGGGGCCGCCGACGGTCAGCCCCAGCATTTT. Translation: CAWSVKGAADGQPQHF. Full variable domain (missing parts from reference TRBV30 and TRBJ1-5): SQTIHQWPATLVQPVGSPLSLECTVEGTSNPNLYWYRQAAGRGLQLLFYSVGIGQISSEVPQNLSASRPQDRQFILSSKKLLLSDSGFYLCAWSVKGAADGQPQHFGDGTRLSIL.